A single sample gave rise to the 17 T cell receptor beta chains below, sequenced in a study of shared clonotypes between healthy human individuals. Terminally differentiated effector memory CD45RA+ cells were excluded from the naive CD8 cells, which were CD45RO-negative and positively selected for CCR7. Method: immunoSEQ multiplex PCR; TCRdb's copy keeps in-frame clones and lacks some. The profile shows around 650,000 clones, 96% of them singletons. Source material: naive CD8+ T cells sorted from blood. The origin of the receptors is a woman in her 30s in good health.

This clone showed up just once. The chain combines TRBV10-3 with TRBJ2-7; unclear D gene. This CDR3 is 14 amino acids long. Germline CDR1 and CDR2: ENHRY and SYGVKD. V was pared by 4 bases and J by 0 bases, with 10 bases between. CDR3 loop: CAISGFGSSYEQYF. In nucleotides, the CDR3 is TGTGCCATCAGTGGTTTCGGCTCCTCCTACGAGCAGTACTTC.

The gene calls are TRBV5-4 and TRBJ2-3; D unclear. From germline, CDR1 is SGHNT and CDR2 YYREEE (reference sequence). This CDR3 is built from 14 residues. V lost 1 base to trimming and J lost 2 bases, with 8 bases between them. CDR3 region: CASSLLSTTDTQYF. As DNA, the CDR3 is TGTGCCAGCAGCTTGTTGTCAACCACAGATACGCAGTATTTT.

This chain links TRBV25-1 with TRBJ2-7, with unresolved D. V was trimmed by 8 bases and J by 6 bases, leaving 20 bases between them. The CDR3 has 14 amino acids. The V gene's germline CDR1 is MGHDK and CDR2 SYGVNS. CDR3 bases: TGTGCCAGCGCTGCCTCCTCCACCTGGGGCGAGCAGTACTTC. This gives the protein CASAASSTWGEQYF.

J is TRBJ2-1 and V is TRBV27; perhaps TRBD2 as D (6 bases). The germline gives CDR1 MNHEY, CDR2 SMNVEV (reference sequence). The V end was cut by 4 bases, the J end by 5 bases, with 12 bases between. This CDR3 has 14 residues. CDR3 sequence (DNA): TGTGCCAGCAGTTACGGAGGGCCCCACAATGAGCAGTTCTTC. It is translated as CASSYGGPHNEQFF.

Written as DNA, the CDR3 is TGTGCCAGCAGCATCTGGACAGATCAAGCTTTCTTT. As protein: CASSIWTDQAFF. The rearrangement uses TRBV11-2 and TRBJ1-1, with D maybe TRBD1 (6 bases). This CDR3 comprises 12 residues. V was clipped by 5 bases and J by 9 bases, with 13 bases between them. The germline gives CDR1 SGHAT, CDR2 FQNNGV. The variable domain in full, completed from reference TRBV11-2 and TRBJ1-1, reads EAGVAQSPRYKIIEKRQSVAFWCNPISGHATLYWYQQILGQGPKLLIQFQNNGVVDDSQLPKDRFSAERLKGVDSTLKIQPAKLEDSAVYLCASSIWTDQAFFGQGTRLTVV.

The V and J genes are TRBV28 and TRBJ2-7, with D tentatively TRBD1 (5 bases). CDR1 MDHEN and CDR2 SYDVKM come from the germline V gene. This CDR3 comprises 12 residues. Between the trimmed V and J ends, which lost 8 bases and 2 bases, there was a span of 10 bases. The DNA for the CDR3 is TGTGCCAGCCAGGGCTATACCTACGAGCAGTACTTC. Its translation: CASQGYTYEQYF.

The genes are TRBV9 and TRBJ2-5, with TRBD2 identical over 9 bases. The DNA matches TRBJ2-7 better at its end, which makes the J call doubtful. The CDR3 has 14 residues. Germline V gene data show CDR1 as SGDLS and CDR2 as YYNGEE. The CDR3 sequence: CASSVEAGGYEQYF. The CDR3 nucleotides read TGTGCCAGCAGCGTAGAAGCGGGAGGCTACGAGCAGTACTTC.

The chain recombines TRBV7-6 with TRBJ2-7; D call uncertain. The CDR3 runs 14 residues. Deletions cut 5 bases from V and 3 bases from J, with 14 bases between. Germline CDR1 and CDR2: SGHVS and FNYEAQ. Written as DNA, the CDR3 is TGTGCCAGCAGCCGAAAGGACCTGTACTACGAGCAGTACTTC. It yields the protein CASSRKDLYYEQYF.

Notes on this clone: Other DNA sequences in this specimen translate into the identical CDR3. V gene TRBV28 combines with J gene TRBJ2-7, with D unclear. This CDR3 spans 13 amino acids. The germline V and J ends were trimmed by 3 bases and 1 base, with 7 bases remaining between them. Germline V gene sequence: CDR1 MDHEN, CDR2 SYDVKM. The CDR3 DNA sequence: TGTGCCAGCAGTTTTGGGGTTTCCTACGAGCAGTACTTC. This encodes CASSFGVSYEQYF.

This clone was seen a handful of times. This chain uses TRBV5-6 with TRBJ1-1; D is ambiguous. Trimming took 0 bases from V and 5 from J, leaving 8 bases between them. This CDR3 is 13 amino acids long. Germline V gene sequence: CDR1 SGHDT, CDR2 YYEEEE. CDR3 sequence reads: CASSLGSVTEAFF. The CDR3 DNA reads TGTGCCAGCAGCTTGGGATCTGTAACTGAAGCTTTCTTT. Together with reference TRBV5-6 and TRBJ1-1, the CDR3 gives the full variable domain: DAGVTQSPTHLIKTRGQQVTLRCSPKSGHDTVSWYQQALGQGPQFIFQYYEEEERQRGNFPDRFSGHQFPNYSSELNVNALLLGDSALYLCASSLGSVTEAFFGQGTRLTVV.

The V call is TRBV15, the J call TRBJ2-3, with 12 bases lining up with TRBD2. CDR3 length equals 16 residues. Germline values: CDR1 LNHNV, CDR2 YYDKDF (reference sequence). After removal of 5 bases from V and 7 bases from J, the junction contained 10 bases not matched to a gene. The CDR3: CATSPWTSGIGYTQYF. The CDR3 DNA is TGTGCCACCAGCCCTTGGACTAGCGGGATCGGGTATACGCAGTATTTT.

This clone was recorded once. The chain carries TRBV2 and TRBJ1-4; D is uncertain. Germline CDR1 is SNHLY and CDR2 is FYNNEI. This CDR3 has 15 amino acids. V was cut by 8 bases and J by 7 bases, with 20 bases left in between. As DNA, the CDR3 is TGTGCCAGCCTAGCGGCGGGTGGGATGGGTGAAAAACTGTTTTTT. Translation: CASLAAGGMGEKLFF. Looking up the rest from reference TRBV2 and TRBJ1-4 gives the full variable domain: EPEVTQTPSHQVTQMGQEVILRCVPISNHLYFYWYRQILGQKVEFLVSFYNNEISEKSEIFDDQFSVERPDGSNFTLKIRSTKLEDSAMYFCASLAAGGMGEKLFFGSGTQLSVL.

The chain couples TRBV7-8 to TRBJ2-7, with D perhaps given as TRBD1 or TRBD2 (5 bases each). The V end was cut by 1 base, the J end by 6 bases, with 13 bases between. CDR3 length: 14 residues. Germline values: CDR1 SGHVS, CDR2 FQNEAQ. CDR3 nucleotide sequence: TGTGCCAGCAGCTTAGAGATCGAGGGGCTCGAGCAGTACTTC. As protein: CASSLEIEGLEQYF.

The CDR3 protein is CASSKGRYSGNTIYF. In DNA form, the CDR3 reads TGTGCCAGCAGCAAAGGACGTTACTCTGGAAACACCATATATTTT. J is TRBJ1-3 and V is TRBV11-2; unclear D gene. The CDR3 runs 15 residues. Looked up from germline, CDR1 is SGHAT and CDR2 is FQNNGV. V was pared by 5 bases and J by 0 bases, with 11 bases between. The full variable domain, rest sourced from reference TRBV11-2 and TRBJ1-3, is EAGVAQSPRYKIIEKRQSVAFWCNPISGHATLYWYQQILGQGPKLLIQFQNNGVVDDSQLPKDRFSAERLKGVDSTLKIQPAKLEDSAVYLCASSKGRYSGNTIYFGEGSWLTVV.

This chain uses TRBV6-1 with TRBJ2-2; D unclear. Germline CDR1 and CDR2: MNHNS and SASEGT. V was clipped by 5 bases and J by 2 bases, with 3 bases between them. CDR3 size: 12 residues. The CDR3 DNA follows: TGTGCCAGCAGTCACAACACCGGGGAGCTGTTTTTT. Its translation is CASSHNTGELFF.

The rearrangement links TRBV27 to TRBJ2-1, with 9 positions matching TRBD1. This CDR3 region has 14 residues. J gave up 8 bases and V 6 bases, and 8 bases lay outside the gene matches. The germline CDR1 and CDR2 sequences are MNHEY and SMNVEV (reference sequence). In DNA form, the CDR3 reads TGTGCCAGCAGCCCGGGACAGGGCTTCGATGAGCAGTTCTTC. It specifies CASSPGQGFDEQFF.

The V gene is TRBV14, the J gene TRBJ2-7; 7 nucleotides agree with TRBD2. This CDR3 is built from 14 residues. The ends lost 2 bases at V and 5 bases at J; junction bases unmatched: 6. Germline V gene lookup returns CDR1 SGHDN and CDR2 FVKESK. The CDR3 DNA reads TGTGCCAGCAGCCAAACGGGGGGTAAGCACGAGCAGTACTTC. Translation gives CASSQTGGKHEQYF.